One and the same sample provided the 22 T cell receptor beta chains below, sequenced in a study of T cells in Graves' hyperthyroidism and ophthalmopathy. Amplification of TCR beta CDR3 regions was performed using RNA transcripts as template. HTBI primers were the set used in a first-round RT-PCR of the TCR CDR3. TCRdb reprocessed the multiplex PCR reads via MiXCR and lists one record per CDR3 protein. The sample consists of a few hundred thousand distinct CDR3 sequences, 14% to 15% of them appearing once. Input material: blood. The receptors shown here come from a woman between 40 and 55 years old with Graves' hyperthyroidism that later progressed to Graves' ophthalmopathy.

In nucleotides, the CDR3 is TGTGCCAGTACTCTGGGGCAGTCTTACAATGAGCAGTTCTTC. It is translated as CASTLGQSYNEQFF. The V and J genes are TRBV19 and TRBJ2-1; a possible D gene is TRBD1 (5 bases). Germline-derived CDR1 and CDR2 are LNHDA and SQIVND (reference sequence). The CDR3 length is 14 residues. The V end was cut by 7 bases, the J end by 4 bases, with 14 bases between.

This clonotype was seen many times. The chain employs TRBV28 and TRBJ1-1, with 8 bases matching TRBD1. The CDR3 sequence is 13 residues long. After removal of 5 bases from V and 4 bases from J, the junction contained 3 bases not matched to a gene. Germline loops: CDR1 MDHEN, CDR2 SYDVKM. CDR3 DNA: TGTGCCAGCAGTGACAGGGGACCCACTGAAGCTTTCTTT. Translated: CASSDRGPTEAFF.

In its sample, this clonotype was seen many times. The chain is built from TRBV9 and TRBJ2-7, with 12 bases identical to TRBD2. The trim removed 3 bases at V and 5 bases at J, leaving 6 bases unmatched. Germline V gene sequence: CDR1 SGDLS, CDR2 YYNGEE. CDR3 length: 15 amino acids. CDR3 residues: CASSAGTSGLHEQYF. The CDR3 coding sequence is TGTGCCAGCAGCGCCGGGACTAGCGGGTTGCACGAGCAGTACTTC.

This clonotype was seen repeatedly, ten times or more. The chain carries TRBV11-2 and TRBJ2-1; TRBD1 aligns across 7 bases. CDR3 length: 14 amino acids. The V segment lost 5 bases and the J segment 9 bases; nucleotides outside the gene matches: 10. CDR1 is SGHAT and CDR2 is FQNNGV in the germline V gene. The CDR3 sequence: CASSPPGQRAEQFF. The CDR3 DNA follows: TGTGCCAGCAGCCCTCCGGGACAGAGAGCTGAGCAGTTCTTC.

This clonotype was seen at least ten times. The rearrangement uses TRBV12-3 or TRBV12-4 and TRBJ2-2; TRBD2 is a possible D gene (5 bases). The CDR3 loop spans 14 amino acids. V was trimmed by 11 bases and J by 8 bases, leaving 21 bases between them. CDR3 in amino acids: CAASAAGPAGELFF. The CDR3 coding sequence is TGTGCCGCCAGCGCCGCGGGCCCCGCTGGGGAGCTGTTTTTT.

The chain recombines TRBV20-1 with TRBJ2-7; the match to TRBD2 covers 9 bases. Germline lookup yields CDR1 DFQATT and CDR2 SNEGSKA (reference sequence). The trim removed 2 bases at V and 2 bases at J, leaving 13 bases unmatched. This CDR3 contains 17 residues. The CDR3 is CSARHTGGRALAYEQYF. The DNA of the CDR3 is TGCAGTGCTAGACACACCGGCGGGAGGGCTCTCGCCTACGAGCAGTACTTC.

On this clonotype: A read error may account for a junction end that differs from germline. The genes are TRBV7-9 and TRBJ2-5; no reliable D call. CDR3 length: 14 residues. Germline CDR1 and CDR2: SEHNR and FQNEAQ (reference sequence). The CDR3 DNA follows: TGTGCCAGCAGCTTAGCGGGCGGTGGAGAGAGCCAGTACTTC. The encoded protein is CASSLAGGGESQYF.

This clonotype was counted a single time. A read error is possible here, since a much larger clone lies one base away. The V and J genes are TRBV5-1 and TRBJ2-1; D may be TRBD1 (5 bases). The CDR3 totals 12 residues. Germline V gene lookup returns CDR1 SGHRS and CDR2 YFSETQ. In DNA form, the CDR3 reads TGCGCCAACAGCGCCCAGGGTAATGAGCAGTTCTTC. This codes for CANSAQGNEQFF.

This clonotype has ten or more counts. The CDR3 coding sequence is TGTGCCAGCAGCGACCATATTAACACCGGGGAGCTGTTTTTT. Protein product: CASSDHINTGELFF. The rearrangement uses TRBV9 and TRBJ2-2; D uncertain. This CDR3 has 14 amino acids. Looked up from germline, CDR1 is SGDLS and CDR2 is YYNGEE. Between the trimmed V and J ends, which lost 3 bases and 2 bases, there was a span of 8 bases.

CDR3 residues: CATLPGDRGSYGYTF. In nucleotides, the CDR3 is TGTGCCACCCTACCTGGGGACAGGGGGTCCTATGGCTACACCTTC. The chain employs TRBV19 and TRBJ1-2, with 11 positions matching TRBD1. The V gene's germline CDR1 is LNHDA and CDR2 SQIVND (reference sequence). The junction had 11 bases not matched to a gene; V was cut back by 10 bases and J by 4 bases. The CDR3 has 15 amino acids.

This clonotype was found once. The chain recombines TRBV11-2 with TRBJ2-7; 10 bases map to TRBD2. V trimming: 0 bases; J trimming: 4 bases; junction bases outside the gene matches: 12. Per germline, CDR1 SGHAT and CDR2 FQNNGV. The CDR3 is 18 residues long. CDR3 sequence: CASSLDASGRSVWYEQYF. CDR3 in DNA: TGTGCCAGCAGCTTAGATGCTAGCGGGAGATCTGTGTGGTACGAGCAGTACTTC.

This clonotype was counted between two and nine times. V is TRBV4-1 and J is TRBJ1-5, with a weak D call TRBD1 (5 bases). The CDR3 runs 13 residues. The V end was cut by 1 base, the J end by 16 bases, with 17 bases between. The V gene's germline CDR1 is MGHRA and CDR2 YSYEKL. CDR3 amino acids: CASSQVGEQGQHF. The CDR3, as DNA: TGCGCCAGCAGCCAAGTAGGAGAGCAGGGTCAACATTTT.

This clonotype was recorded many times. V usage is TRBV27 and J usage is TRBJ2-3; D remains ambiguous. Germline V gene lookup returns CDR1 MNHEY and CDR2 SMNVEV (reference sequence). Trimming took 4 bases from V and 4 from J, leaving 15 bases between them. The CDR3 spans 15 residues. The CDR3 spells CASSYATPGPDTQYF. CDR3 bases: TGTGCCAGCAGTTATGCTACCCCAGGACCAGATACGCAGTATTTT.

As for this clonotype: This may be a read error: a much more frequent sequence differs by one nucleotide. This sequence joins TRBV20-1 and TRBJ2-1, with D possibly matching TRBD2 (5 bases). The CDR3 has 15 amino acids. Germline loops: CDR1 DFQATT, CDR2 SNEGSKA (reference sequence). CDR3 protein: CSVRDPRRGQNEQFF. The DNA of the CDR3 is TGCAGTGTTAGAGATCCGCGCCGAGGGCAGAATGAGCAGTTCTTC.

This clonotype was counted many times. The chain couples TRBV18 to TRBJ2-3; D is unresolved. This CDR3 contains 15 residues. V shed 2 bases and J shed 2 bases, with 11 bases lying between them. Germline V gene sequence: CDR1 KGHSH, CDR2 LQKENI. The CDR3 reads CASSPIPGYTDTQYF. As DNA, the CDR3 is TGTGCCAGCTCACCAATCCCCGGATACACAGATACGCAGTATTTT.

This clonotype was picked up many times. The chain recombines TRBV6-2 or TRBV6-3 with TRBJ1-5; maybe TRBD1 (5 bases). Per germline, CDR1 MNHEY and CDR2 SVGEGT. The V gene lost 4 bases and the J gene lost 6 bases, with 13 bases spanning the gap. CDR3 size: 14 residues. CDR3 amino acids: CASSSGRGLQPQHF. CDR3 DNA: TGTGCCAGCAGTTCAGGGCGCGGTCTTCAGCCCCAGCATTTT.

This clonotype was recorded at least ten times. The chain uses TRBV10-3 and TRBJ2-5, with a possible D match to TRBD2 (6 bases). Germline values: CDR1 ENHRY, CDR2 SYGVKD. The CDR3 contains 15 residues. Deletions cut 2 bases from V and 5 bases from J, with 15 bases between. In DNA, the CDR3 is TGTGCCATCAGTGAGGGGGGACGGGGGTTGGAGACCCAGTACTTC. As protein: CAISEGGRGLETQYF.

To note about this clonotype: One junction end disagrees with the germline gene, perhaps due to a read error. The rearrangement joins TRBV2 to TRBJ2-3; 8 bases map to TRBD1. The CDR3 has 18 amino acids. In germline, CDR1 is SNHLY, CDR2 FYNNEI. CDR3: CACSESWGQEYYTDTQYF. In nucleotides, the CDR3 is TGTGCCTGCAGTGAAAGTTGGGGACAGGAATATTACACAGATACGCAGTATTTT.

This clonotype turned up a few times. The chain uses TRBV7-2 and TRBJ2-2, with 9 positions matching TRBD2. CDR3 size: 15 residues. Germline V CDR1 and CDR2: SGHTA, FQGNSA. After removal of 5 bases from V and 4 bases from J, the junction contained 5 bases not matched to a gene. The CDR3 is CASSPGTSRTGELFF. Written as DNA, the CDR3 is TGTGCCAGCAGCCCCGGGACTAGCCGCACCGGGGAGCTGTTTTTT.

There are many counts of this clonotype. V usage is TRBV6-2 or TRBV6-3 and J usage is TRBJ2-1, with 11 bases that match TRBD2. Germline-derived CDR1 and CDR2 are MNHEY and SVGEGT. This CDR3 has 15 residues. Losses at the gene ends were 4 bases for V and 10 bases for J; bases not matched to a gene: 9. The CDR3, as DNA: TGTGCCAGCAGTTTTCCGGGACTAGCGGTCACGGAGCAGTTCTTC. Translating it yields CASSFPGLAVTEQFF.

This clonotype was counted ten times or more. The gene calls are TRBV2 and TRBJ2-1; 14 bases align to TRBD2. The CDR3 sequence is 15 residues long. V lost 6 bases and J lost 5; bases outside the gene matches: 3. The germline gives CDR1 SNHLY, CDR2 FYNNEI. CDR3 amino acids: CASRGLAGDHNEQFF. Here the CDR3 DNA reads TGTGCCAGCAGGGGACTAGCGGGAGATCACAATGAGCAGTTCTTC.

This clonotype was found a few times. The rearrangement links TRBV7-3 to TRBJ2-2; no definite D call. The germline V gene has CDR1 SGHTA and CDR2 FQGTGA. This CDR3 is 13 amino acids long. The V end lost 5 bases, the J end lost 6 bases, and 10 bases lay between the germline ends. CDR3 coding DNA: TGTGCCAGCAGCCCTACTTTTCCCGGGGAGCTGTTTTTT. Protein product: CASSPTFPGELFF.